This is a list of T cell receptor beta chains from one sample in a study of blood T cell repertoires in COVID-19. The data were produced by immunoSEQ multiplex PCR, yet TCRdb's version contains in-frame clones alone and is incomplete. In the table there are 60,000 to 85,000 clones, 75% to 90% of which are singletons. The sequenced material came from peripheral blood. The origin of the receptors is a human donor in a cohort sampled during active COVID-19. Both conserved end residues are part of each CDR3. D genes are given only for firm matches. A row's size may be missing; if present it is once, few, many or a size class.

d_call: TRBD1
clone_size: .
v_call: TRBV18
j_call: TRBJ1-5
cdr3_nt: TGTGCCAGCTCATCTGACAGGGGGGGTCAGCCCCAGCATTTT
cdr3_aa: CASSSDRGGQPQHF

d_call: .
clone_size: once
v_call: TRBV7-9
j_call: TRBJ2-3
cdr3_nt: TGTGCCAGCAGCTTAGGGGGCACGGATACGCAGTATTTT
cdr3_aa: CASSLGGTDTQYF

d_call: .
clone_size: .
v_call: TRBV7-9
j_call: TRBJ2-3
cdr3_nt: TGTGCCAGCAGGCCCTCACGGGGGGATACGCAGTATTTT
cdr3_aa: CASRPSRGDTQYF

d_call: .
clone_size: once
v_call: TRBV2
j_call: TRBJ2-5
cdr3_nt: TGTGCCAGCAGTGAGGACAGAAACCAAGAGACCCAGTACTTC
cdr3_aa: CASSEDRNQETQYF

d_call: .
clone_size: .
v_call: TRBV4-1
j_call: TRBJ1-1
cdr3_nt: TGCGCCAGCAGCCAAGATGCTTACAGGTCCCTGAACACTGAAGCTTTCTTT
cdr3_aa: CASSQDAYRSLNTEAFF

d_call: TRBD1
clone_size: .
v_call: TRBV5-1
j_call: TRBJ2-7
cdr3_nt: TGCGCCAGCAGCTTGGTGTCCGGGACAGGCGAGCAGTACTTC
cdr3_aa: CASSLVSGTGEQYF

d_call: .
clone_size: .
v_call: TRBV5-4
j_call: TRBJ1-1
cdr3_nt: TGTGCCAGCAGCTCCTCGGACAGAATGAACACTGAAGCTTTCTTT
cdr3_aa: CASSSSDRMNTEAFF

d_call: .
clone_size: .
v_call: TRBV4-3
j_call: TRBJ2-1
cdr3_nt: TGCGCCAGCAGCCAAGACTACTACAATGAGCAGTTCTTC
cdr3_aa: CASSQDYYNEQFF

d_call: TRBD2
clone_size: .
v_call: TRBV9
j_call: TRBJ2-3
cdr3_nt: TGTGCCAGCAGCGAAAGCGGGGGGGCCTCGGGAGATACGCAGTATTTT
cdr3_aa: CASSESGGASGDTQYF

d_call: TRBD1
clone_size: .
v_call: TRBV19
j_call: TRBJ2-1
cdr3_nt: TGTGCCAGTAGTATAGAGGCAGGGGGCCTGTTCTTC
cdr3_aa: CASSIEAGGLFF

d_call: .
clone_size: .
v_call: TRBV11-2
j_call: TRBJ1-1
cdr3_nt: TGTGCCAGCAGCTTATCAACAGGGACTGAAGCTTTCTTT
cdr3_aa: CASSLSTGTEAFF

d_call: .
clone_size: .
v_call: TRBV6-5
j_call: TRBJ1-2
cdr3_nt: TGTGCCAGCAGTTACTCCAGGGCGGACTATGGCTACACCTTC
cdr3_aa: CASSYSRADYGYTF

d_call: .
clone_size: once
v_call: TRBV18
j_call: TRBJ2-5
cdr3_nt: TGTGCCAGCTCACCCCCAGGGGAGACCCAGTACTTC
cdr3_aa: CASSPPGETQYF

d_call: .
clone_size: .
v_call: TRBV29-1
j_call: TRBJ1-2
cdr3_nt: TGCAGCGTTGGGCAGGATGGCTACACCTTC
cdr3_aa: CSVGQDGYTF

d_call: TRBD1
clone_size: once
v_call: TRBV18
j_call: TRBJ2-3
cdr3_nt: TGTGCCAGCTCCCTGACAGGGGGAAGTAGCACAGATACGCAGTATTTT
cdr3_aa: CASSLTGGSSTDTQYF

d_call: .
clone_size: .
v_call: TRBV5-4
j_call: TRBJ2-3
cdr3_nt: TGTGCCAGCAGCCCGAGGACAGATACGCAGTATTTT
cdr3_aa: CASSPRTDTQYF

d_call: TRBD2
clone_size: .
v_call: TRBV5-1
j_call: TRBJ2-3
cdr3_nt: TGCGCCAGCAGCTTAGGTTCCAGCGGGGTGACAGATACGCAGTATTTT
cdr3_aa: CASSLGSSGVTDTQYF

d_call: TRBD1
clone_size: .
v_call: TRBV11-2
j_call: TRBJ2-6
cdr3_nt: TGTGCCAGCAGGGGATATAGGACAGGGGGCAACTCTGGGGCCAACGTCCTGACTTTC
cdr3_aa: CASRGYRTGGNSGANVLTF

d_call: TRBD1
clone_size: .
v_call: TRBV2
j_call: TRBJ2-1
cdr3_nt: TGTGCCAGCAGTTCCGCCGGCAGGGGGCCTGAGCAGTTCTTC
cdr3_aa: CASSSAGRGPEQFF

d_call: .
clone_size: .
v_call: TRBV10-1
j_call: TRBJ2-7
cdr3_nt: TGCGCCAGCAGTCCCTCAGGGGCCCTATACGAGCAGTACTTC
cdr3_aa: CASSPSGALYEQYF

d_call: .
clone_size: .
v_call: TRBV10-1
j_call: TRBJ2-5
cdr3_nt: TGCGCCAGCAGCCGGGACAAAGAGACCCAGTACTTC
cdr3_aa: CASSRDKETQYF

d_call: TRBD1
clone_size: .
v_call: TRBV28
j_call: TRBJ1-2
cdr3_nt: TGTGCCAGCAGTTTGGTCACCGGACAGGGGGCTGATGGCTACACCTTC
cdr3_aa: CASSLVTGQGADGYTF

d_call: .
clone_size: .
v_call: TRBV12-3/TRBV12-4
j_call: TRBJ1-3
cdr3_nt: TGTGCCAGCACCGTAGTCGACACCATATATTTT
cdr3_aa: CASTVVDTIYF

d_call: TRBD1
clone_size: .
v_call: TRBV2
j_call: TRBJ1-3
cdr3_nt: TGTGCCAGCAGTTGGGACAGTGGAAACACCATATATTTT
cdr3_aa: CASSWDSGNTIYF

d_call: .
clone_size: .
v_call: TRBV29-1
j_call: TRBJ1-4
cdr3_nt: TGCAGCGCCGGTGGGGGGTCTCCTAATGAAAAACTGTTTTTT
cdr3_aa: CSAGGGSPNEKLFF

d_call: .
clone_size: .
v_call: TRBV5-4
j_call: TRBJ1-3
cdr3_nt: TGTGCCAGCAGCTTGAAGGGGCCCTCTGGAAACACCATATATTTT
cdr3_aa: CASSLKGPSGNTIYF